The rows below give T cell receptor beta chains drawn from one sample of a study of blood T cell repertoires in COVID-19. Profiling relied on immunoSEQ multiplex PCR, and the TCRdb table lists in-frame clones only, not all of them. The sample contains around 150,000 clones, roughly 80% of which appear only once. The sample was peripheral blood. Receptors were obtained from a man in his fifties with active or convalescent COVID-19. The CDR3 runs from the conserved cysteine through the conserved F or W. The D gene is left open where the match is weak. The listing skips clone size in some rows; elsewhere it reads once, few, many or a size class.

>TRBV19|TRBD2|TRBJ2-1|NA
TGTGCCAGTAGTATAGGACTAGCGGGAGCCTATGAGCAGTTCTTC
CASSIGLAGAYEQFF
>TRBV24-1|TRBD1|TRBJ2-7|NA
TGTGCCACCAGTCCCCCCCGTCCGGGACAGTCCTACGAGCAGTACTTC
CATSPPRPGQSYEQYF
>TRBV18|NA|TRBJ1-2|NA
TGTGCCAGCTCTCCCGAGATCTATGGCTACACCTTC
CASSPEIYGYTF
>TRBV2|NA|TRBJ1-5|NA
TGTGCCAGCAGCGAGCTTTATAGCAATCAGCCCCAGCATTTT
CASSELYSNQPQHF
>TRBV5-1|TRBD1|TRBJ1-6|NA
TGCGCCAGCAGCTTAGGGACAGACTGGGGCTCACCCCTCCACTTT
CASSLGTDWGSPLHF
>TRBV5-6|NA|TRBJ1-2|NA
TGTGCCAGCAGCTTGGACACAGGGAACTATGGCTACACCTTC
CASSLDTGNYGYTF
>TRBV19|NA|TRBJ2-4|NA
TGTGCCAGTAGTATTAGAAGGGGCCTGACGTCAAAAAACATTCAGTACTTC
CASSIRRGLTSKNIQYF
>TRBV11-3|NA|TRBJ2-1|NA
TGTGCCAGCAGCTTGGGGGCCCGATGGAATGAGCAGTTCTTC
CASSLGARWNEQFF
>TRBV24-1|NA|TRBJ1-5|NA
TGTGCCACCAGTGATTCCGGGAGGGGTAATCAGCCCCAGCATTTT
CATSDSGRGNQPQHF
>TRBV11-2|NA|TRBJ2-7|NA
TGTGCCAGCAAAATCGGAGGGCCGAGCTCCTACGAGCAGTACTTC
CASKIGGPSSYEQYF
>TRBV5-4|TRBD2|TRBJ2-7|NA
TGTGCCAGCAGCTTGCCAGGACTAGCGGGAGATTCCTACGAGCAGTACTTC
CASSLPGLAGDSYEQYF
>TRBV27|NA|TRBJ2-7|few
TGTGCCAGCAGTGCCCTGGCGAGTCGCGGATCCGAGCAGTACTTC
CASSALASRGSEQYF
>TRBV7-6|TRBD2|TRBJ2-3|few
TGTGCCAGCAGCCCAATCCCGGGACTAGCGGTCACAGATACGCAGTATTTT
CASSPIPGLAVTDTQYF
>TRBV9|TRBD1|TRBJ2-4|NA
TGTGCCAGCAGCGCAACAGGGGGTGGAAACATTCAGTACTTC
CASSATGGGNIQYF
>TRBV28|NA|TRBJ1-5|NA
TGTGCCAGCAGGCAACCCCAGGAAGGACCCCAGCATTTT
CASRQPQEGPQHF
>TRBV14|NA|TRBJ2-3|NA
TGTGCCAGCAGCCTTAAAGATACGCAGTATTTT
CASSLKDTQYF
>TRBV11-2|TRBD2|TRBJ2-7|NA
TGTGCCAGCAGCCCAGGAAAGGGGAGGGCCCTCTCTAACGAGCAGTACTTC
CASSPGKGRALSNEQYF
>TRBV7-2|TRBD1|TRBJ1-2|once
TGTGCCAGCAGCTTACTCCCCCGGGACAGGGTTTATGGCTACACCTTC
CASSLLPRDRVYGYTF
>TRBV27|TRBD2|TRBJ2-7|few
TGTGCCAGCAGTTTTGGGACTAGCGGCTCCTACGAGCAGTACTTC
CASSFGTSGSYEQYF
>TRBV5-1|NA|TRBJ2-1|NA
TGCGCCAATGACTATATGTGGGTCGCCTACTCCTACAATGAGCAGTTCTTC
CANDYMWVAYSYNEQFF
>TRBV5-8|NA|TRBJ2-5|NA
TGTGCCAGCAGCTTGGGGAGGGCGACGGCAAAAGAGACCCAGTACTTC
CASSLGRATAKETQYF
>TRBV27|NA|TRBJ2-7|NA
TGTGCCAGCAGTACGGGTCCCCCGAGGGAGCAGTACTTC
CASSTGPPREQYF
>TRBV9|TRBD1|TRBJ1-4|NA
TGTGCCAGCAGCGCGACAGGGGGCTTTAATGAAAAACTGTTTTTT
CASSATGGFNEKLFF
>TRBV27|TRBD1|TRBJ1-6|NA
TGTGCCAGCAGCAGACAGGGCAGGATTTCACCCCTCCACTTT
CASSRQGRISPLHF
>TRBV12-5|TRBD1|TRBJ1-3|few
TGTGCTAGTGGTTTGGTCGTGACAGGGAACCCCTTCTCTGGAAACACCATATATTTT
CASGLVVTGNPFSGNTIYF
>TRBV3-1/TRBV3-2|TRBD1|TRBJ2-3|NA
TGTGCCAGCAGCCAATTCAAAGGGGGCAGCACAGATACGCAGTATTTT
CASSQFKGGSTDTQYF
>TRBV5-5|NA|TRBJ1-6|once
TGTGCCAGCAGCCCCCAAAATTCACCCCTCCACTTT
CASSPQNSPLHF
>TRBV6-5|TRBD2|TRBJ2-2|once
TGTGCCAGTAAACTAGCGGGACGGGGGGAGCTGTTTTTT
CASKLAGRGELFF
>TRBV18|TRBD2|TRBJ2-7|NA
TGTGCCAGCTCAACGGGGGGAGGGCCCTACGAGCAGTACTTC
CASSTGGGPYEQYF
>TRBV15|NA|TRBJ1-2|NA
TGTGCCACCAGCAGAGATTTGGGCAGCTCCTATGGCTACACCTTC
CATSRDLGSSYGYTF
>TRBV24-1|NA|TRBJ2-5|once
TGTGCCACCAGTCTTCCGTACCAAGAGACCCAGTACTTC
CATSLPYQETQYF
>TRBV15|NA|TRBJ2-3|NA
TGTGCCACCAGCAGAGATGGAGTGAGCACAGATACGCAGTATTTT
CATSRDGVSTDTQYF
>TRBV19|NA|TRBJ1-5|NA
TGTGCCAGTAGTATAGTAGCGGGTGGTCAGCCCCAGCATTTT
CASSIVAGGQPQHF
>TRBV5-1|NA|TRBJ2-5|NA
TGCGCCAGCAGCTTGACAGGGAGCGCCCGGGAGACCCAGTACTTC
CASSLTGSARETQYF
>TRBV28|NA|TRBJ1-2|NA
TGTGCCAGCAGTTTAGGACAGAACTATGGCTACACCTTC
CASSLGQNYGYTF
>TRBV5-5|NA|TRBJ2-3|NA
TGTGCCAGCAGCGCACAGGGTACGACAGATACGCAGTATTTT
CASSAQGTTDTQYF
>TRBV19|TRBD1|TRBJ2-5|NA
TGTGCCAGTTCCCAGGGGGATGGAGAGACCCAGTACTTC
CASSQGDGETQYF
>TRBV5-1|TRBD2|TRBJ2-1|NA
TGCGCCAGCAGCTTGGAAGCGGGAGGGTGGGAGCAGTTCTTC
CASSLEAGGWEQFF
>TRBV5-4|NA|TRBJ2-3|NA
TGTGCCAGCAGCTTGGACCAGCGAACCACAGATACGCAGTATTTT
CASSLDQRTTDTQYF
>TRBV6-1|TRBD1|TRBJ1-5|NA
TGTGCCAGCAGTGCCAGACAGGGGGCTAGCAATCAGCCCCAGCATTTT
CASSARQGASNQPQHF
>TRBV6-5|NA|TRBJ2-2|NA
TGTGCCAGCAGGATCAGGACAGAATCCCACCGGGAGCTGTTTTTT
CASRIRTESHRELFF